This T cell receptor beta chain was captured by sequencing in a study of T cell responses to AZD1222 COVID-19 vaccine. Study-level points and caveats: Donors in the cohort were predominantly white British and more often female, and clonal diversity was possibly underestimated. Among spike-specific TCRs, nearly half reportedly target unmutated variant regions.

Sequencing was performed with immunoSEQ multiplex PCR; in TCRdb, only in-frame clones are kept and a portion is missing. The top ten clones hold under 8.5% of a sample with about 97,000 clones, around 89% of them seen once. Comment on this clone: Antigen unknown.

This clonotype was obtained from an adult in good health. Sequencing used peripheral blood, obtained on day 0 of AZD1222 vaccination.

CDR3 sequence: CASSLAQGDEQYF. CDR3 bases: TGCGCCAGCAGCTTGGCGCAGGGGGACGAGCAGTACTTC. The chain has TRBV5-1 and TRBJ2-7; 7 bases align to TRBD1. Germline loops: CDR1 SGHRS, CDR2 YFSETQ. CDR3 length: 13 residues. With V trimmed by 0 bases and J by 5 bases, 2 bases remained unmatched.